This paragraph covers one TCR beta chain sequence. Its antigen is currently unknown. TCR beta CDR3 regions were amplified from RNA. An initial round of RT-PCR targeting the TCR CDR3 relied on the HTBI primer set. TCRdb used MiXCR to reprocess the multiplex PCR reads, holding one entry per CDR3 protein. The sample comprises hundreds of thousands of distinct CDR3 sequences, less than 15% of which are singletons, and 10% rests with the top ten. These data come from a study of T cells in Graves' hyperthyroidism and ophthalmopathy. About the research overall: The authors collected peripheral blood at initial diagnosis, before any treatment.

The length of the CDR3 is 15 residues. Germline assignment: CDR1 DFQATT and CDR2 SNEGSKA (reference sequence). The V gene lost 6 bases and the J gene lost 5 bases, with 22 bases spanning the gap. Findings and limits, study-wide: Blood shared most expanded thyroid clonotypes above 0.001. Onset of ophthalmopathy came a median 6.5 months after the model predicted it.

The source material was blood. This receptor was taken from a young woman with Graves' hyperthyroidism. The chain uses TRBV20-1 and TRBJ2-5; D unresolved. The CDR3, as DNA: TGCAGTGCCGGCCGGAGAACTTCCCCAAGGGAGACCCAGTACTTC. Encoded protein: CSAGRRTSPRETQYF.